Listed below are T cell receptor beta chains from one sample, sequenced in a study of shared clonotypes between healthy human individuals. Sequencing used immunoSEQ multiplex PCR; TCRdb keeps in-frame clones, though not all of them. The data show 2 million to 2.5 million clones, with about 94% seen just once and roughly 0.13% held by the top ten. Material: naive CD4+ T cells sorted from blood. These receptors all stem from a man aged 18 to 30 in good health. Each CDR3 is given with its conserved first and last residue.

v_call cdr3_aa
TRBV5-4 CASSPGGWGQFF
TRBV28 CASTVGPRQGSLTEAFF
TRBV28 CASTGGALYEQYF
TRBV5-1 CASSQGQDSSPLHF
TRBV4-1 CASSLNLVSGYGYTF
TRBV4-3 CASSQGYGTGVNQPQHF
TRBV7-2 CASSLDGAGYTDTQYF
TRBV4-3 CASSQEGLAGTTGELFF
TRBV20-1 CSATQTYEQYF
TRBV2 CASTRAGWGETQYF
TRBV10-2 CASSDLGTGAFF
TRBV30 CAWSTPDTQYF
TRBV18 CASSPNSDRPSGNTIYF
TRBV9 CASSSLSGNTIYF
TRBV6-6 CASSRHGTFGELFF
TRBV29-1 CSTRQGPSYEQYF
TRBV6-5 CASSPGQARYNEQFF
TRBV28 CASSLLLNTEAFF
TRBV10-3 CAISESGPYNEQFF
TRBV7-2 CASSLGGWDTEAFF
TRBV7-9 CASSLVWRGTEAFF
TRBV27 CASSLLWENYEQYF
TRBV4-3 CASSQDRSAYEQYF
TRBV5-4 CASSLGRGSQETQYF
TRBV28 CASSFRATNTEAFF
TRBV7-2 CASSRTGTSGSEQYF